This T cell receptor (beta chain) was observed in a study of shared clonotypes between healthy human individuals. Across the whole study: With ages of 18 to 49, the donors were two women and a few men.

The naive CD8 fraction comprised CD45RO-negative cells positively selected for CCR7 and excluded terminally differentiated effector memory CD45RA+ cells. This CDR3 has 12 residues. Germline lookup yields CDR1 SNHLY and CDR2 FYNNEI. Trimming pared 1 base from V and 6 bases from J, leaving 4 bases between. TCRdb keeps only in-frame clones here, not all; method: immunoSEQ multiplex PCR. The profile shows around 2,100,000 clones, roughly 94% of them singletons. The rearrangement uses TRBV2 and TRBJ1-5; D is ambiguous. The source material was naive CD8+ T cells sorted from blood. The source of this sequence is a man younger than 30 in good health. This chain's CDR3 is CASSEEVQPQHF. CDR3 nucleotides: TGTGCCAGCAGTGAAGAGGTTCAGCCCCAGCATTTT.